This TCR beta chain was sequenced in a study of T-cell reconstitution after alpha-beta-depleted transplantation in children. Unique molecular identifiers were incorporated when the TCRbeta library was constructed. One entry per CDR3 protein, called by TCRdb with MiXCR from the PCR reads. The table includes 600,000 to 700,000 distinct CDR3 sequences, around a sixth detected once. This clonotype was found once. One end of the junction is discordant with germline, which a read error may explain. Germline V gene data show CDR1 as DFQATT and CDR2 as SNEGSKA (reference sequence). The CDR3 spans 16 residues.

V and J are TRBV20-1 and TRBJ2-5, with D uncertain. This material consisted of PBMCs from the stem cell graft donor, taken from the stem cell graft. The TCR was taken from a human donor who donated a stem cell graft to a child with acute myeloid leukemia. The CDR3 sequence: CCALVLQLQSKETQYF. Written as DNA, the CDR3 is TGCTGTGCTTTGGTTCTACAGCTACAATCAAAAGAGACCCAGTACTTC.